A few counts support the clone carrying this TCR beta chain. Its specificity is not known. TCRdb itself ran the 5' RACE reads through MiXCR, one entry per CDR3 protein. The sample holds about 240,000 distinct CDR3 sequences, 7.5% to 10% seen once. The data were taken from a study of T-cell memory formation after mild COVID-19. Study-wide points: In pre-infection memory, a portion of responding clones appeared, which suggested that cross-reactive memory joined.

This TCR derives from a man aged 18 to 29 who had mild COVID-19 (a few samples of this study predate the infection). Cell type and time point are not known. Sequencing used PBMCs or a T cell subset sorted from them (not recorded which).

CDR3 DNA: TGTGCCAGCAGCAAGGACAGGGAGGTTGGGCTAGCGGGAGAAGGAAGCTCCTACGAGCAGTACGTC. Protein: CASSKDREVGLAGEGSSYEQYV. The rearrangement links TRBV21-1 to TRBJ2-7; TRBD2 is taken as the D call from the table, unchecked against the DNA. TRBV21-1 is an annotated pseudogene. The length of the CDR3 is 22 residues.